These 21 T cell receptor beta chains were all obtained from the same sample, sequenced in a study of a mutant IDH1 vaccine in newly diagnosed glioma. Time point indicated: week 5, during vaccination. Doses of 300 ug of mutant IDH1 20-mer peptide were given with topical imiquimod. Only in-frame clones appear in the TCRdb table, and some are missing; sequencing was by immunoSEQ multiplex PCR. The table lists 25,000 to 35,000 clones, about 89% of them singletons. Their specific antigens are unknown. Source: PBMCs, taken from a glioma patient whose treatment included an IDH1 peptide vaccine. These receptors came from a man younger than 35 with glioma.

This clone was picked up a small number of times. The chain combines TRBV10-2 with TRBJ2-1, with D perhaps assigned TRBD1 or TRBD2 (5 bases each). Per germline, CDR1 WSHSY and CDR2 SAAADI. This CDR3 is 17 amino acids long. Trimming pared 6 bases from V and 5 bases from J, leaving 23 bases between. CDR3 coding DNA: TGCGCCAGCAGGGCCCGGGGCGGAGCGAGCACCGACAATGAGCAGTTCTTC. This encodes CASRARGGASTDNEQFF.

The rearrangement links TRBV4-3 to TRBJ2-1, with TRBD2 matching over 11 bases. Germline V gene data show CDR1 as LGHNA and CDR2 as YSLEER. The CDR3 extends over 15 amino acids. The J segment lost 9 bases and the V segment lost 1 base, leaving 5 bases of the junction unmatched. The chain's CDR3 is CASSQVSGRAGEQFF. The CDR3 coding sequence is TGCGCCAGCAGCCAAGTTAGCGGGAGGGCCGGTGAGCAGTTCTTC.

In DNA form, the CDR3 reads TGTGCCAGCAGCTCTTCCGGGACTAGAGGAGAGACCCAGTACTTC. Its protein product is CASSSSGTRGETQYF. V is TRBV9 and J is TRBJ2-5; TRBD2 matches at 8 bases. This CDR3 is 15 amino acids long. Germline values: CDR1 SGDLS, CDR2 YYNGEE. J gave up 4 bases and V 4 bases, and 9 bases lay outside the gene matches.

This clone occurred a few times. The chain carries TRBV9 and TRBJ2-7; D unclear. This CDR3 has 13 residues. Germline assignment: CDR1 SGDLS and CDR2 YYNGEE. V was clipped by 0 bases and J by 2 bases, with 6 bases between them. CDR3 nucleotides: TGTGCCAGCAGCGTAGATGACACCTACGAGCAGTACTTC. This encodes CASSVDDTYEQYF.

The J gene is TRBJ1-3, the V gene TRBV7-2, with D possibly matching TRBD1 (5 bases). V shed 5 bases and J shed 4 bases, with 15 bases lying between them. Per germline, CDR1 SGHTA and CDR2 FQGNSA. The CDR3 runs to 15 residues. The CDR3 DNA follows: TGTGCCAGCAGCCCGGGGGTGGTGGCAGGAAACACCATATATTTT. It specifies CASSPGVVAGNTIYF.

The rearrangement links TRBV10-3 to TRBJ1-1; D gene uncertain. Germline-derived CDR1 and CDR2 are ENHRY and SYGVKD. The CDR3 contains 14 residues. V dropped 2 bases and J dropped 1 base, with 8 bases sitting between them. The CDR3 sequence: CAISEGQTNTEAFF. CDR3 DNA sequence: TGTGCCATCAGTGAGGGGCAGACGAACACTGAAGCTTTCTTT.

The rearrangement joins TRBV10-2 to TRBJ2-3; D possibly uses TRBD1 or TRBD2 (6 bases each). Trimming cost V 5 bases and J 3 bases, with 21 bases left between them. Germline V gene data show CDR1 as WSHSY and CDR2 as SAAADI. The CDR3 runs 17 residues. The CDR3 region has the DNA TGCGCCAGCAGTACCCCACAGGGACTTAGTAGAACAGATACGCAGTATTTT. This codes for CASSTPQGLSRTDTQYF.

The gene calls are TRBV15 and TRBJ2-1, with D possibly matching TRBD2 (5 bases). Trimming removed 0 bases from V and 5 bases from J, with 8 bases in between. This CDR3 spans 14 amino acids. The germline V gene has CDR1 LNHNV and CDR2 YYDKDF (reference sequence). CDR3 residues: CATSREARDNEQFF. DNA of the CDR3: TGTGCCACCAGCAGAGAGGCGCGGGACAATGAGCAGTTCTTC.

The V gene is TRBV7-9, the J gene TRBJ2-1; D tentatively reads TRBD1 or TRBD2 (6 bases each). Germline lookup yields CDR1 SEHNR and CDR2 FQNEAQ (reference sequence). Trimming removed 6 bases from V and 0 bases from J, with 12 bases in between. The CDR3 is 15 amino acids. This CDR3 is CASSRGGSSYNEQFF. CDR3 bases: TGTGCCAGCAGTCGAGGGGGGAGCTCCTACAATGAGCAGTTCTTC.

The CDR3 is CASSVANYPGQGTGGANVLTF. CDR3 DNA: TGTGCCAGCAGCGTCGCTAATTATCCGGGACAGGGTACCGGTGGGGCCAACGTCCTGACTTTC. The chain has TRBV9 and TRBJ2-6; TRBD1 matches at 9 bases. The CDR3 has 21 residues. The ends lost 2 bases at V and 3 bases at J; junction bases unmatched: 18. Per germline, CDR1 SGDLS and CDR2 YYNGEE.

The chain carries TRBV30 and TRBJ1-3, with D perhaps matching TRBD1 (5 bases). The CDR3 is 14 residues long. Trimming took 5 bases from V and 0 from J, leaving 11 bases between them. CDR1 GTSNPN and CDR2 SVGIG come from the germline V gene (reference sequence). In DNA form, the CDR3 reads TGTGCCTGGGCCCCCAGGGTCTCTGGAAACACCATATATTTT. Protein product: CAWAPRVSGNTIYF.

The rearrangement joins TRBV4-3 to TRBJ2-1; 13 positions match TRBD2. Trimming at V came to 1 base and at J to 6 bases, leaving 0 bases not matched to a gene. The CDR3 runs to 15 residues. Per germline, CDR1 LGHNA and CDR2 YSLEER. CDR3 nucleotides: TGCGCCAGCAGCCAAGGACTAGCGGGAGGCAATGAGCAGTTCTTC. The encoded protein is CASSQGLAGGNEQFF.

The chain employs TRBV4-2 and TRBJ2-1; unclear D gene. Per germline, CDR1 LGHNA and CDR2 YNFKEQ. V dropped 3 bases and J dropped 4 bases, with 13 bases sitting between them. This CDR3 is 15 amino acids long. As DNA, the CDR3 is TGTGCCAGCAGCCACTCGGATGGGGTTTACAATGAGCAGTTCTTC. It translates to CASSHSDGVYNEQFF.

The chain is built from TRBV7-2 and TRBJ2-7; no definite D call. There are 13 residues in the CDR3. Germline V gene sequence: CDR1 SGHTA, CDR2 FQGNSA. The ends were cut back, 5 bases at V and 5 bases at J, with 13 bases in the middle. CDR3 bases: TGTGCCAGCAGCAGTTTCTCTCAGAACGAGCAGTACTTC. It specifies CASSSFSQNEQYF.

The V gene is TRBV18, the J gene TRBJ1-4; D perhaps matches TRBD1 (5 bases). CDR3 size: 15 residues. Germline V gene lookup returns CDR1 KGHSH and CDR2 LQKENI. Trimming removed 1 base at V and 5 bases at J, with 11 bases between. This CDR3 is CASSPQNRPNEKLFF. CDR3 DNA sequence: TGTGCCAGCTCACCACAGAACAGGCCGAATGAAAAACTGTTTTTT.

The CDR3 region has the DNA TGTGCCTGGAGTCTTGGTGCTGGGGCCAACGTCCTGACTTTC. Protein: CAWSLGAGANVLTF. The rearrangement uses TRBV30 and TRBJ2-6; no clear D gene. The V gene's germline CDR1 is GTSNPN and CDR2 SVGIG (reference sequence). This CDR3 is built from 14 residues. With 2 bases removed from V and 2 bases from J, the gap between germline ends came to 7 bases.

This clone has only one observation. The genes are TRBV9 and TRBJ2-2; D is unclear. Germline V gene data show CDR1 as SGDLS and CDR2 as YYNGEE. V lost 0 bases and J lost 1, with 4 bases in between. The CDR3 length is 14 residues. As DNA, the CDR3 is TGTGCCAGCAGCGTAGTAGGGAACACCGGGGAGCTGTTTTTT. It codes for CASSVVGNTGELFF.

The V call is TRBV20-1, the J call TRBJ1-2, with 7 bases that match TRBD1. V shed 6 bases, J shed 8 bases, and the junction held 3 bases outside the gene matches. CDR1 and CDR2 from the germline V gene are DFQATT and SNEGSKA (reference sequence). The CDR3 is 10 residues long. CDR3 protein: CSALGGGYTF. The DNA of the CDR3 is TGCAGTGCCTTAGGGGGCGGCTACACCTTC.

The rearrangement links TRBV6-6 to TRBJ1-1; D uncertain. The CDR3 has 11 residues. CDR1 and CDR2 from the germline V gene are MNHNY and SVGAGI (reference sequence). V lost 9 bases, J lost 0 bases, and 5 bases lay in between. The CDR3 protein is CASRVNTEAFF. The CDR3 DNA reads as TGTGCCAGTCGGGTGAACACTGAAGCTTTCTTT.

The chain carries TRBV4-3 and TRBJ1-2, with no clear D. V was trimmed by 1 base and J by 4 bases, leaving 10 bases between them. The germline V gene encodes CDR1 LGHNA and CDR2 YSLEER. This CDR3 has 14 amino acids. The CDR3 region is CASSQALSTYGYTF. In DNA form, the CDR3 reads TGCGCCAGCAGCCAAGCTCTGAGTACCTATGGCTACACCTTC.

The genes are TRBV9 and TRBJ1-2, with D possibly matching TRBD1 (6 bases). CDR1 is SGDLS, CDR2 YYNGEE, per germline. Between the trimmed V and J ends, which lost 4 bases and 9 bases, there was a span of 13 bases. The CDR3 sequence is 12 residues long. CDR3: CASSLTGARYTF. The CDR3 region has the DNA TGTGCCAGCAGCCTCACGGGGGCCCGCTACACCTTC.